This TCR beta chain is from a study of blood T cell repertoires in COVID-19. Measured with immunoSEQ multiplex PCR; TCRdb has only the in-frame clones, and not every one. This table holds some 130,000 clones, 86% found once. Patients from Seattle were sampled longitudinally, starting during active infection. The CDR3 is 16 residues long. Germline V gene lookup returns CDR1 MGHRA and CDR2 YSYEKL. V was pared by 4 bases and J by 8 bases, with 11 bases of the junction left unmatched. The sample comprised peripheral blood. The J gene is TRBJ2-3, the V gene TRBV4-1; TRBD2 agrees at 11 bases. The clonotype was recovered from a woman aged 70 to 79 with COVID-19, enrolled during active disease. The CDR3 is CASSRGTSGTPGTQYF. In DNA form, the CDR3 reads TGCGCCAGCAGCCGCGGGACTAGCGGTACCCCCGGTACGCAGTATTTT.